This T cell receptor (beta chain) was sequenced for a study of blood T cell repertoires in COVID-19. Study information: The samples span acute and convalescent COVID-19 from the United States, Italy and Spain. PBMCs, B-cell-depleted T cells, or T cells provided the cDNA or gDNA that made up the material.

Authors' data handling: Nucleated cell counts were estimated from reference gene primer amplification. This table comes from immunoSEQ multiplex PCR, and its TCRdb copy is limited to in-frame clones, with some not included. V and J calls plus clone size are reproduced from that table; the DNA served to infer D and trimming. In the table there are about 440,000 clones, around 88% of which are singletons. CDR1 LGHNT and CDR2 FRNRAP come from the germline V gene. Trimming shortened V by 7 bases and J by 0 bases, and 19 bases separated the two germline ends. The CDR3 length is 16 residues. The sequencing input was peripheral blood. The chain has TRBV12-5 and TRBJ2-7; weak D call: TRBD2 (7 bases). The receptor was isolated from a woman in her 30s with acute or convalescent COVID-19. CDR3: CASAWPGGPSSYEQYF. The CDR3 DNA is TGTGCTAGTGCCTGGCCCGGGGGGCCAAGCTCCTACGAGCAGTACTTC. The variable domain in full, completed from reference TRBV12-5 and TRBJ2-7, reads DARVTQTPRHKVTEMGQEVTMRCQPILGHNTVFWYRQTMMQGLELLAYFRNRAPLDDSGMPKDRFSAEMPDATLATLKIQPSEPRDSAVYFCASAWPGGPSSYEQYFGPGTRLTVT.